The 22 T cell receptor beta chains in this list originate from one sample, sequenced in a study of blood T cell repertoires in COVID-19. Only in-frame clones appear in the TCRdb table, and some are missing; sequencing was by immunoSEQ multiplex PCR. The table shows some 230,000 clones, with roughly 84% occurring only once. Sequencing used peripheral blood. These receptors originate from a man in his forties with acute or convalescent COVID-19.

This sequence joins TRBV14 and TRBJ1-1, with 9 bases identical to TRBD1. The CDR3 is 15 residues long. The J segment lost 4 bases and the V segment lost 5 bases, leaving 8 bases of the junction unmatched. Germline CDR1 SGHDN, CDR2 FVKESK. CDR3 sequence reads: CASSLQGAVGTEAFF. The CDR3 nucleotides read TGTGCCAGCAGCTTACAGGGGGCCGTGGGCACTGAAGCTTTCTTT.

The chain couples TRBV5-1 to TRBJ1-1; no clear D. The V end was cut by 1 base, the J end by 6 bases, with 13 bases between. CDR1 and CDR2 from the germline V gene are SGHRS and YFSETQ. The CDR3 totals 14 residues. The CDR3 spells CASSLSGEEAEAFF. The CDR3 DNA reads TGCGCCAGCAGCTTGTCTGGGGAGGAGGCTGAAGCTTTCTTT. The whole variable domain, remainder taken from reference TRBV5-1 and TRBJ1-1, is KAGVTQTPRYLIKTRGQQVTLSCSPISGHRSVSWYQQTPGQGLQFLFEYFSETQRNKGNFPGRFSGRQFSNSRSEMNVSTLELGDSALYLCASSLSGEEAEAFFGQGTRLTVV.

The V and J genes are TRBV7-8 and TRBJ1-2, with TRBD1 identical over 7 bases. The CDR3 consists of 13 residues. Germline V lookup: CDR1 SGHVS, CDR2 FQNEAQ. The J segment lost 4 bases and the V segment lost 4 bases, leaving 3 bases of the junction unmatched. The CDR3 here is CASSWTGSYGYTF. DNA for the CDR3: TGTGCCAGCAGCTGGACAGGCTCCTATGGCTACACCTTC.

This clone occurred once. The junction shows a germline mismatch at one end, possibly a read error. The CDR3 loop is CASSFDSWGPEIF. DNA of the CDR3: TGTGCCAGCAGCTTCGATTCGTGGGGGCCGGAAATCTTC. This sequence joins TRBV5-4 and TRBJ2-1, with a tentative D call TRBD1 (6 bases). CDR3 size: 13 residues. Germline values: CDR1 SGHNT, CDR2 YYREEE (reference sequence).

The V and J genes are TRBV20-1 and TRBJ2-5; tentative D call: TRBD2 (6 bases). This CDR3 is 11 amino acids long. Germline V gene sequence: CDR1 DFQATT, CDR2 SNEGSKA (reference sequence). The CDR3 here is CAAVGGETQYF. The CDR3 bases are TGCGCTGCTGTGGGAGGAGAGACCCAGTACTTC.

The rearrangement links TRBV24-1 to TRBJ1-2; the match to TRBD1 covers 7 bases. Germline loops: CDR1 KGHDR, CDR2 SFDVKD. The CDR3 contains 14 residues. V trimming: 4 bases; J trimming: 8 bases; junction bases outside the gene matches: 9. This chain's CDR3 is CATSDADRAEGYTF. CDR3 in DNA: TGTGCCACCAGTGACGCTGACAGGGCGGAAGGCTACACCTTC.

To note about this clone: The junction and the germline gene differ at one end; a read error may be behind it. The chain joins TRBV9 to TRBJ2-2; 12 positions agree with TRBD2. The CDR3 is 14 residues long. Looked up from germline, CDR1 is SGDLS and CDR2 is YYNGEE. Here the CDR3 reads CASMASGGAGELFF. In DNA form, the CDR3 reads TGTGCCAGCATGGCTAGCGGGGGGGCCGGAGAGCTGTTTTTT.

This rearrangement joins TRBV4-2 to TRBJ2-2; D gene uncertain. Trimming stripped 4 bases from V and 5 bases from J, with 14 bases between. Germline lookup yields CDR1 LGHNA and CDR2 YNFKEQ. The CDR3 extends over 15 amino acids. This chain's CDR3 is CASSLAGGKTGELFF. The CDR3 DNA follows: TGTGCCAGCAGCCTCGCCGGCGGAAAAACCGGGGAGCTGTTTTTT.

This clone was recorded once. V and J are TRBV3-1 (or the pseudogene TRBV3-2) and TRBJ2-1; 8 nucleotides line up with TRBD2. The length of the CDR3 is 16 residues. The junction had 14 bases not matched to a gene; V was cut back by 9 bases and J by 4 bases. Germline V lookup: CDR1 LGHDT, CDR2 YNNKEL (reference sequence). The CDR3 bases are TGTGCCAGTCGCGGGGCGGGGGGCCGCTTTTACAATGAGCAGTTCTTC. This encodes CASRGAGGRFYNEQFF.

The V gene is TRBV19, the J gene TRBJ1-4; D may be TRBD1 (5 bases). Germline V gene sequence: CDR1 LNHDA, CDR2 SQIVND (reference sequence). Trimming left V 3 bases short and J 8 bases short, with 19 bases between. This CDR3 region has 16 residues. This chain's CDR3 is CASSIGTGEIGEKLFF. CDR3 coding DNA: TGTGCCAGTAGTATTGGGACGGGGGAAATTGGGGAAAAACTGTTTTTT.

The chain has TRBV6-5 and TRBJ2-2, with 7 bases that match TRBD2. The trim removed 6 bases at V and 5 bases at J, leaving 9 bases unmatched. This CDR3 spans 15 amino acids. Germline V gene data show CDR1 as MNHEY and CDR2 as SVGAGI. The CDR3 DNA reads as TGTGCCAGCAGCGTGACTAGCAAGGGTACCGGGGAGCTGTTTTTT. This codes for CASSVTSKGTGELFF.

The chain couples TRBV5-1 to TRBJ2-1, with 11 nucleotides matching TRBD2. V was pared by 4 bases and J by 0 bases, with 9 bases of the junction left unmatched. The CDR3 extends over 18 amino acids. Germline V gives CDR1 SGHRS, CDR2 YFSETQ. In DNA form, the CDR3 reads TGCGCCAGCAGCCAAGGGACTAGCGGATTTAGCTCCTACAATGAGCAGTTCTTC. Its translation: CASSQGTSGFSSYNEQFF.

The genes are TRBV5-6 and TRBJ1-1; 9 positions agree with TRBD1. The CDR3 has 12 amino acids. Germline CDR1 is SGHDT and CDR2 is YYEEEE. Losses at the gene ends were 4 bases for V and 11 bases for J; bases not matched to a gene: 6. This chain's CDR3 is CASSNRGLRAFF. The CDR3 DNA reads TGTGCCAGCAGCAACAGGGGGCTACGGGCTTTCTTT.

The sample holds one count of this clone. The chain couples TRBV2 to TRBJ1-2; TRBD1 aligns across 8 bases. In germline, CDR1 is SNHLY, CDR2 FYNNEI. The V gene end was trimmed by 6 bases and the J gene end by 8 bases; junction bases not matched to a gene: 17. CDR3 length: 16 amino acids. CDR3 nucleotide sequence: TGTGCCAGCAGGGTGGGCATCATCCCGACAGGGGAAGGCTACACCTTC. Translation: CASRVGIIPTGEGYTF.

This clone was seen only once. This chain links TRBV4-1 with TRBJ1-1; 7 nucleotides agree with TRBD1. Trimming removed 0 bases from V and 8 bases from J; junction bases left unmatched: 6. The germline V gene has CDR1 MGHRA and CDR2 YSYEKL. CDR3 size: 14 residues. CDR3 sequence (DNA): TGCGCCAGCAGCCAAGAACAGGGGAGAGGCGAAGCTTTCTTT. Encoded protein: CASSQEQGRGEAFF.

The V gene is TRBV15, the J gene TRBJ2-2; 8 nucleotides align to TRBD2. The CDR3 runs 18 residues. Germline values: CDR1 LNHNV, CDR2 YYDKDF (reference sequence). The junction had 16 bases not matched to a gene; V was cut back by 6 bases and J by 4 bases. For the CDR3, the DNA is TGTGCCACCAGTTCGTCGCGGGGGGCTGCCCTGTTCACCGGGGAGCTGTTTTTT. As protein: CATSSSRGAALFTGELFF.

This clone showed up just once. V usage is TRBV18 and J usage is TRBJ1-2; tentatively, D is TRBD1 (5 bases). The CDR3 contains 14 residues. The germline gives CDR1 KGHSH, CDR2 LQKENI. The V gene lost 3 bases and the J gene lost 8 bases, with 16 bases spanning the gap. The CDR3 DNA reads TGTGCCAGCTCACCCACTCCCGCAGGGCACGGCTACACCTTC. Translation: CASSPTPAGHGYTF. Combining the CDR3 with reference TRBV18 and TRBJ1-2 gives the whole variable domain NAGVMQNPRHLVRRRGQEARLRCSPMKGHSHVYWYRQLPEEGLKFMVYLQKENIIDESGMPKERFSAEFPKEGPSILRIQQVVRGDSAAYFCASSPTPAGHGYTFGSGTRLTVV.

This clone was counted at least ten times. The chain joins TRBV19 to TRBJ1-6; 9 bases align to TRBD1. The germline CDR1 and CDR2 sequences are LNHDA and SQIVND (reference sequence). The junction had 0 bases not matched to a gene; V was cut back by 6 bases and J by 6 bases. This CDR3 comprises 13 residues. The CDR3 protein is CASRDRGNSPLHF. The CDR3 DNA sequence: TGTGCCAGTAGGGACAGGGGTAATTCACCCCTCCACTTT.

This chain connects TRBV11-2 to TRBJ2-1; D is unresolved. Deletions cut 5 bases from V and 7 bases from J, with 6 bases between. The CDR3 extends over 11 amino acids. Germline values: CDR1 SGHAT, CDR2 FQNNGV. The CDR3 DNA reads TGTGCCAGCAGCATCTTTAATGAGCAGTTCTTC. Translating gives CASSIFNEQFF.

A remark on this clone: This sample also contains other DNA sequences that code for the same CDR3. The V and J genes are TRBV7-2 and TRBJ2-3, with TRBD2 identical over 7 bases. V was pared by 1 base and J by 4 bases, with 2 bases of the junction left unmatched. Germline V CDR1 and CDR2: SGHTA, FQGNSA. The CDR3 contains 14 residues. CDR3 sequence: CASSLGLAPDTQYF. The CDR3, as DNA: TGTGCCAGCAGCTTAGGACTAGCCCCAGATACGCAGTATTTT.

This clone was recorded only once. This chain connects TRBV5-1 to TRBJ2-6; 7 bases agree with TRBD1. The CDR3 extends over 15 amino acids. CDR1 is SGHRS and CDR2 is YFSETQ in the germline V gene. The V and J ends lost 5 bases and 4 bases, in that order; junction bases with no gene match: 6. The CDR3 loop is CASSQTGAGANVLTF. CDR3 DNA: TGCGCCAGCAGTCAAACAGGGGCCGGGGCCAACGTCCTGACTTTC.

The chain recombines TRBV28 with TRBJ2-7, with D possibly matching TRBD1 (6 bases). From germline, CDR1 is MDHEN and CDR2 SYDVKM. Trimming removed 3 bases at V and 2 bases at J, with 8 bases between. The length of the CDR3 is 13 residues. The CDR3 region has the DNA TGTGCCAGCAGTTTTGCAGGGGCCTACGAGCAGTACTTC. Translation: CASSFAGAYEQYF.